The rows below give T cell receptor beta chains drawn from one sample of a study of blood T cell repertoires in COVID-19. Only in-frame clones appear in the TCRdb table, and some are missing; sequencing was by immunoSEQ multiplex PCR. Of approximately 62,000 clones listed, 65% to 85% are singletons. The sequenced material came from peripheral blood. These receptors came from a woman aged 45 to 65 with active or convalescent COVID-19. Both conserved end residues are part of each CDR3. The order of the fields is D gene, V gene, J gene, clone size, CDR3 protein, CDR3 DNA. A D gene is named only where the DNA matches it firmly. Clone size is not always given. Where it is, it says once, few, many or a class for expanded clones.

>TRBD2|TRBV4-3|TRBJ2-7|-
CASSQDLGGGRDYEQYF
TGCGCCAGCAGCCAAGATCTAGGAGGCGGGAGGGACTACGAGCAGTACTTC
>-|TRBV9|TRBJ2-1|-
CASNLGTPYNEQFF
TGTGCCAGCAACCTTGGGACACCCTACAATGAGCAGTTCTTC
>-|TRBV18|TRBJ1-1|-
CASSRLNSNTEAFF
TGTGCCAGCTCTCGTTTAAACTCGAACACTGAAGCTTTCTTT
>-|TRBV18|TRBJ2-5|-
CASSPLAETQYF
TGTGCCAGCTCACCACTGGCAGAGACCCAGTACTTC
>TRBD2|TRBV5-6|TRBJ2-1|-
CASSSFRLAGVVLLHEQFF
TGTGCCAGCAGCTCCTTTCGGCTAGCGGGAGTCGTGTTGCTCCATGAGCAGTTCTTC
>-|TRBV20-1|TRBJ2-5|-
CSASTAGQETQYF
TGCAGTGCTAGTACGGCAGGCCAAGAGACCCAGTACTTC
>TRBD1|TRBV6-5|TRBJ2-1|-
CASRRQGGSNEQFF
TGTGCCAGCAGGAGACAGGGGGGTTCCAATGAGCAGTTCTTC
>TRBD1|TRBV19|TRBJ2-5|-
CASSTVDRGRETQYF
TGTGCCAGTAGTACGGTAGACAGGGGAAGAGAGACCCAGTACTTC
>TRBD1|TRBV7-2|TRBJ1-3|-
CASSNRQGEAGNTIYF
TGTGCCAGCAGCAACCGACAGGGAGAGGCTGGAAACACCATATATTTT
>TRBD1|TRBV4-2|TRBJ1-3|few
CASSARDRGRSGNTIYF
TGTGCCAGCAGCGCACGGGACAGGGGGCGATCTGGAAACACCATATATTTT
>-|TRBV27|TRBJ1-6|-
CASSLKAGDPLHF
TGTGCCAGCAGTTTAAAAGCAGGGGACCCCCTCCACTTT
>-|TRBV15|TRBJ2-6|many
CATSQGNGANVLTF
TGTGCCACCAGCCAGGGTAACGGGGCCAACGTCCTGACTTTC
>TRBD2|TRBV4-1|TRBJ2-7|-
CASSPGLAGLYEQYF
TGCGCCAGCAGCCCTGGACTAGCGGGACTCTACGAGCAGTACTTC
>TRBD1|TRBV9|TRBJ2-7|-
CASSVAPRTGGMGEQYF
TGTGCCAGCAGCGTAGCCCCCCGGACAGGGGGCATGGGCGAGCAGTACTTC
>TRBD2|TRBV6-5|TRBJ2-7|-
CASSYSTSGSREQYF
TGTGCCAGCAGTTACTCGACTAGCGGGAGTCGCGAGCAGTACTTC
>-|TRBV30|TRBJ1-1|-
CAWSGFRGEGEAFF
TGTGCCTGGAGTGGTTTCAGGGGAGAGGGTGAAGCTTTCTTT
>-|TRBV30|TRBJ2-3|-
CAWSTTSPSTDTQYF
TGTGCCTGGAGTACGACTAGTCCTAGCACAGATACGCAGTATTTT
>-|TRBV9|TRBJ1-6|-
CASSAGVGNSPLHF
TGTGCCAGCAGTGCCGGAGTCGGTAATTCACCCCTCCACTTT
>TRBD1|TRBV27|TRBJ1-2|once
CASSLRGPSFAQGIGYGYTF
TGTGCCAGCAGTTTAAGGGGGCCCTCGTTCGCTCAGGGGATTGGGTATGGCTACACCTTC
>-|TRBV12-3/TRBV12-4|TRBJ2-7|once
CASSPRSYEQYF
TGTGCCAGCAGTCCGCGCTCCTACGAGCAGTACTTC
>-|TRBV7-2|TRBJ2-3|-
CASSGGRDTQYF
TGTGCCAGCAGCGGGGGCCGGGATACGCAGTATTTT
>TRBD2|TRBV2|TRBJ2-2|-
CARLAGEGGELFF
TGTGCCAGGCTAGCGGGAGAGGGCGGGGAGCTGTTTTTT
>TRBD2|TRBV14|TRBJ2-1|-
CASSQDSGLLSNEQFF
TGTGCCAGCAGCCAGGATAGCGGGTTGCTTTCCAATGAGCAGTTCTTC
>-|TRBV28|TRBJ2-1|-
CASSLVDLNEQFF
TGTGCCAGCAGTCTAGTAGACCTCAATGAGCAGTTCTTC
>TRBD1|TRBV30|TRBJ1-1|-
CAWRGDRRNTEAFF
TGTGCCTGGAGGGGGGACAGGAGGAACACTGAAGCTTTCTTT